Included here is one TCR beta chain sequence, with context. Its cognate antigen is unknown. This entry belongs to a study of sequential checkpoint blockade in melanoma. Study background: Both treatment sequences were followed by maintenance nivolumab. Study-level points and caveats: Patients with week-13 increases in T-cell fraction and clonality benefited about 30 times more often. T-cell fraction and clonality followed PD-L1 and CD8+ counts, not mutational load.

The CDR3 totals 15 residues. The junction had 6 bases not matched to a gene; V was cut back by 6 bases and J by 0 bases. Per the germline V gene, CDR1 is SQVTM and CDR2 is ANQGSEA. Regarding treatment: randomized to nivolumab then ipilimumab (arm A) or the reverse (arm B). None of the patients previously received DNA-damaging chemotherapy. Sequencing used immunoSEQ multiplex PCR; TCRdb keeps in-frame clones, though not all of them. The profile shows roughly 3,500 clones, roughly 25% of them singletons. The clonotype was recovered from a human donor with melanoma. Sequencing was performed on tumor tissue (inferred from file names), taken from a patient given nivolumab and ipilimumab in sequence. The chain has TRBV29-1 and TRBJ2-1; 9 bases fit TRBD1. CDR3 region: CSVGTGSSSYNEQFF. The CDR3 DNA reads as TGCAGCGTGGGGACAGGGTCGAGCTCCTACAATGAGCAGTTCTTC.